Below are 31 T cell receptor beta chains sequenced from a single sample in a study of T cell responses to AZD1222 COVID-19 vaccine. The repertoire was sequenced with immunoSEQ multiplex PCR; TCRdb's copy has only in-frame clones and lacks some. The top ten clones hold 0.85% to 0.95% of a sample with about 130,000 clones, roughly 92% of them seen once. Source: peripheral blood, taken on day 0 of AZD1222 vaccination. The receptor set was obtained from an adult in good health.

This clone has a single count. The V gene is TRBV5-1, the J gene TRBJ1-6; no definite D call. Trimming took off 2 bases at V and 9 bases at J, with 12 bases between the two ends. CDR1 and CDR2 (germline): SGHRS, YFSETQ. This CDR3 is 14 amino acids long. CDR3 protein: CASSFTDLGSPLHF. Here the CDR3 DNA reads TGCGCCAGCAGCTTTACGGACCTGGGTTCACCCCTCCACTTT. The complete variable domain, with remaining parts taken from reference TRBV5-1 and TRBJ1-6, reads KAGVTQTPRYLIKTRGQQVTLSCSPISGHRSVSWYQQTPGQGLQFLFEYFSETQRNKGNFPGRFSGRQFSNSRSEMNVSTLELGDSALYLCASSFTDLGSPLHFGNGTRLTVT.

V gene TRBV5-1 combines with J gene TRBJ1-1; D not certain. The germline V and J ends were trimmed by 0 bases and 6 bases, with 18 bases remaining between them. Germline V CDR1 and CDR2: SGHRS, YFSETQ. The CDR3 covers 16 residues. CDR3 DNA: TGCGCCAGCAGCTTGGTTTTCCGGGTGGACTGGGCTGAAGCTTTCTTT. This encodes CASSLVFRVDWAEAFF.

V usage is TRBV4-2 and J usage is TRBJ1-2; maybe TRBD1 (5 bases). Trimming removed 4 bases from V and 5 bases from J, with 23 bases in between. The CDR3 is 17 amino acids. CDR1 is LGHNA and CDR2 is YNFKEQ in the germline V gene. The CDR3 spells CASSLQGTVSPGYGYTF. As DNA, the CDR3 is TGTGCCAGCAGCCTGCAAGGGACTGTTTCCCCAGGTTATGGCTACACCTTC.

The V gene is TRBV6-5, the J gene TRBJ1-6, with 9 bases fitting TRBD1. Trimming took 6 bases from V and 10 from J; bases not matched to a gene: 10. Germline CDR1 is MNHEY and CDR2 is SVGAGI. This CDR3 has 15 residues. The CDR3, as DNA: TGTGCCAGCAGCCAGACAGGGGGAACGAACTCACCCCTCCACTTT. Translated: CASSQTGGTNSPLHF.

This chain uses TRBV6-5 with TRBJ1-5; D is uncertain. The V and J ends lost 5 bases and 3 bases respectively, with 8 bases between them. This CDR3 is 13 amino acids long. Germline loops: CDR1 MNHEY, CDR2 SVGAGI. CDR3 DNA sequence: TGTGCCAGCAGTCGACGCTTCAATCAGCCCCAGCATTTT. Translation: CASSRRFNQPQHF.

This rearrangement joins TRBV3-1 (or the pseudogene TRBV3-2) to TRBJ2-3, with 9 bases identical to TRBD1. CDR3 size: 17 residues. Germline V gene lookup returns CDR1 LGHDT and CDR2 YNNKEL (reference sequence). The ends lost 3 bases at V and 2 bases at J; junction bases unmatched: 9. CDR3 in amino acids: CASSHPPGQGPTDTQYF. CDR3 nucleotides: TGTGCCAGCAGCCACCCACCGGGACAGGGCCCCACAGATACGCAGTATTTT.

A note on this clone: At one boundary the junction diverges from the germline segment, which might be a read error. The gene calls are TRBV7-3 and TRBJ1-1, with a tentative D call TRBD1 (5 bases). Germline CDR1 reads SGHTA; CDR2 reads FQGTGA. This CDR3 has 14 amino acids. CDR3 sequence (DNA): TGTGCCTGCAGGGAAAGTCGGACGAACACTGAAGCTTTCTTT. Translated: CACRESRTNTEAFF.

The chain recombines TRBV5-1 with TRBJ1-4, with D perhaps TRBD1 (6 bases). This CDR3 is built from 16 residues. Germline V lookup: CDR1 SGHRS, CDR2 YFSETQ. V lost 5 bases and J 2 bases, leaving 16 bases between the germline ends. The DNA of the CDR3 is TGCGCCAGCAGTTGGGGGTCGGGGGGCACTAATGAAAAACTGTTTTTT. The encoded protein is CASSWGSGGTNEKLFF.

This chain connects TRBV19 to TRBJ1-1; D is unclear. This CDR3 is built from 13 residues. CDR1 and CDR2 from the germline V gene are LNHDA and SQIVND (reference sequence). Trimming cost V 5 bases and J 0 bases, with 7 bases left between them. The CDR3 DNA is TGTGCCAGTAGTGACCGACTGAACACTGAAGCTTTCTTT. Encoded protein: CASSDRLNTEAFF.

The CDR3 loop reads CASSVGGSGGYNEQFF. CDR3 DNA sequence: TGTGCCAGCAGCGTAGGGGGTAGCGGGGGCTACAATGAGCAGTTCTTC. V and J are TRBV9 and TRBJ2-1; TRBD2 aligns across 9 bases. Germline CDR1 is SGDLS and CDR2 is YYNGEE. J was trimmed by 3 bases and V by 0 bases; bases with no gene match: 4. The CDR3 has 16 amino acids.

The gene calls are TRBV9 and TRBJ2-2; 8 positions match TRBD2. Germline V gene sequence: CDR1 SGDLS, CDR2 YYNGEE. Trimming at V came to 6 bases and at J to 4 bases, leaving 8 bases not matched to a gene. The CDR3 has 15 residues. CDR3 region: CASTPTGGGTGELFF. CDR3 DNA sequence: TGTGCCAGCACCCCAACCGGGGGGGGCACCGGGGAGCTGTTTTTT.

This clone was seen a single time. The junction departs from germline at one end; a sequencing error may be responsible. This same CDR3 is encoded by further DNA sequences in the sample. CDR3 sequence reads: CASSRTGGNQPQHF. DNA for the CDR3: TGTGCCAGCAGTCGGACAGGGGGCAACCAGCCCCAGCATTTT. The rearrangement links TRBV6-5 to TRBJ1-5, with 11 nucleotides matching TRBD1. The CDR3 spans 14 residues. Looked up from germline, CDR1 is MNHEY and CDR2 is SVGAGI.

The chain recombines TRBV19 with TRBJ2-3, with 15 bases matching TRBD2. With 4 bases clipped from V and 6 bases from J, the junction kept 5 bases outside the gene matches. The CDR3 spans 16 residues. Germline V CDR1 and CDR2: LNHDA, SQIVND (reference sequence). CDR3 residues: CASSRTSGGAYDTQYF. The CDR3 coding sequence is TGTGCCAGTAGTAGGACTAGCGGGGGGGCTTATGATACGCAGTATTTT.

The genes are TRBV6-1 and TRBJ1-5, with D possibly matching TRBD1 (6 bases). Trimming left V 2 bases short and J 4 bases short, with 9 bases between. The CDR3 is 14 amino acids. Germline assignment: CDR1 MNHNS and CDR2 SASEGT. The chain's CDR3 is CASSEQGRNQPQHF. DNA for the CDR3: TGTGCCAGCAGTGAACAGGGGAGAAATCAGCCCCAGCATTTT.

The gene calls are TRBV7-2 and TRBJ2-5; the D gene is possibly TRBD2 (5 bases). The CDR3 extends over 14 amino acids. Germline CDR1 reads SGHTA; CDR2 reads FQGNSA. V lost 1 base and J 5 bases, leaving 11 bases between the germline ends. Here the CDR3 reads CASSLEGQRETQYF. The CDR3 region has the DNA TGTGCCAGCAGCTTAGAAGGTCAGCGGGAGACCCAGTACTTC.

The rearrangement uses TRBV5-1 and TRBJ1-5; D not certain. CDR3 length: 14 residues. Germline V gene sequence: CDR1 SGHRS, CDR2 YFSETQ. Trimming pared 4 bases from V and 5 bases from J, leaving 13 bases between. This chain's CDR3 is CASSADGVYQPQHF. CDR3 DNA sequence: TGCGCCAGCAGCGCCGACGGGGTATATCAGCCCCAGCATTTT.

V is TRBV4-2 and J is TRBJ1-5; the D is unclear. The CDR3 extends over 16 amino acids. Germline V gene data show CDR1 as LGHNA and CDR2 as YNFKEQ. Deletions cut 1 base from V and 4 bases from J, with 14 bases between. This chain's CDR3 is CASSQGPGETNQPQHF. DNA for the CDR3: TGTGCCAGCAGCCAAGGGCCGGGAGAGACGAATCAGCCCCAGCATTTT.

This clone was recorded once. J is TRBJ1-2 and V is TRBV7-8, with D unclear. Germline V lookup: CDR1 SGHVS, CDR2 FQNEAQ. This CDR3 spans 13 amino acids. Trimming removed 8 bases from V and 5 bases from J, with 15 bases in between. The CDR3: CASSTNEGYGYTF. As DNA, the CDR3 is TGTGCCAGCTCTACAAACGAAGGGTATGGCTACACCTTC.

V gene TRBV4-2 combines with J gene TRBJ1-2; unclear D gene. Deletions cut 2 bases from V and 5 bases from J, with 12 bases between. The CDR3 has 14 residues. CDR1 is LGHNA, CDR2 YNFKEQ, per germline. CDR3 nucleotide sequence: TGTGCCAGCAGCCAAAGTCCCGGGCGGTATGGCTACACCTTC. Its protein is CASSQSPGRYGYTF.

DNA for the CDR3: TGTGCCAGTAGTATAGGAGGCGGTCACACTGAAGCTTTCTTT. It encodes CASSIGGGHTEAFF. The chain links TRBV19 to TRBJ1-1; the D is unclear. Germline assignment: CDR1 LNHDA and CDR2 SQIVND (reference sequence). CDR3 length equals 14 residues. V lost 1 base and J lost 3, with 9 bases in between.

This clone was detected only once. The CDR3 spells CASSSDRDRYWETQYF. Written as DNA, the CDR3 is TGTGCCAGCAGTTCGGACCGGGACAGGTATTGGGAGACCCAGTACTTC. The chain recombines TRBV6-6 with TRBJ2-5; 8 bases map to TRBD1. This CDR3 is built from 16 residues. V was clipped by 4 bases and J by 5 bases; unmatched bases: 12. Germline V gene data show CDR1 as MNHNY and CDR2 as SVGAGI (reference sequence).

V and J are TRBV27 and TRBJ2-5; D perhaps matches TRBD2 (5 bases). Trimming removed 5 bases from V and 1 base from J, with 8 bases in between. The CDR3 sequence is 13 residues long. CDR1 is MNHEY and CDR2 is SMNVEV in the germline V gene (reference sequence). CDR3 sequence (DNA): TGTGCCAGCAGTGACTACGCCCAAGAGACCCAGTACTTC. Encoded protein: CASSDYAQETQYF.

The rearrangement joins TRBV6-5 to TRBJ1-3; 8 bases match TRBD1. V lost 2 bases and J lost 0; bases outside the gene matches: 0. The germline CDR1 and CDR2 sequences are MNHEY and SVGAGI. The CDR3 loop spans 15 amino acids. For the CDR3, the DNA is TGTGCCAGCAGTTACGGGACAGGCTCTGGAAACACCATATATTTT. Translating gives CASSYGTGSGNTIYF.

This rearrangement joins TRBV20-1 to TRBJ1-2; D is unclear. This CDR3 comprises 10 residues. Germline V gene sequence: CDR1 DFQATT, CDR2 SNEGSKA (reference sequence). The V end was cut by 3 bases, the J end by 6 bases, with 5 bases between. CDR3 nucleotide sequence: TGCAGTGCTAGTAAAAATGGCTACACCTTC. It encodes CSASKNGYTF.

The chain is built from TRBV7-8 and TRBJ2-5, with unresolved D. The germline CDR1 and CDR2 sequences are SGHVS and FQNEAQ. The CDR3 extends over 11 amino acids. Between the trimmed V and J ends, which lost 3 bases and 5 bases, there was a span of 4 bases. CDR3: CASSFGETQYF. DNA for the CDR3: TGTGCCAGCAGCTTTGGGGAGACCCAGTACTTC.

CDR3 sequence reads: CASSSGLYGYTF. In nucleotides, the CDR3 is TGTGCCAGCAGTTCCGGCCTCTATGGCTACACCTTC. The chain uses TRBV2 and TRBJ1-2; no reliable D call. CDR1 and CDR2 (germline): SNHLY, FYNNEI. V lost 5 bases and J lost 4, with 8 bases in between. This CDR3 region has 12 residues.

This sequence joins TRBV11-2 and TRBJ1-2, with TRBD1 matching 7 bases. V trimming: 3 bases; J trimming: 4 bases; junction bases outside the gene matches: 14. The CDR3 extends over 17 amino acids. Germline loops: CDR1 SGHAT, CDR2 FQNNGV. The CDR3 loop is CASSLSSRTGSLYGYTF. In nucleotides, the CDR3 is TGTGCCAGCAGCTTGTCCTCCCGGACAGGTTCTCTCTATGGCTACACCTTC.

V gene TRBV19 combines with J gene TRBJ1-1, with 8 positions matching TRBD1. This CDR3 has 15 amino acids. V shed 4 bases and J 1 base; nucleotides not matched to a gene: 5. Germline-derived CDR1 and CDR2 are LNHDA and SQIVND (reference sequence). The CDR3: CASSTQGAPNTEAFF. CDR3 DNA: TGTGCCAGTAGTACCCAGGGGGCCCCGAACACTGAAGCTTTCTTT.

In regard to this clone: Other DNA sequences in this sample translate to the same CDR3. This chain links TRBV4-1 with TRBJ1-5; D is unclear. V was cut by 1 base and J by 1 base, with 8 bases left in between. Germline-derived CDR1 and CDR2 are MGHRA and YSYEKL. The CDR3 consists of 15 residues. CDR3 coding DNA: TGCGCCAGCAGCCAAGTTCGGGGAAGCAATCAGCCCCAGCATTTT. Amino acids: CASSQVRGSNQPQHF.

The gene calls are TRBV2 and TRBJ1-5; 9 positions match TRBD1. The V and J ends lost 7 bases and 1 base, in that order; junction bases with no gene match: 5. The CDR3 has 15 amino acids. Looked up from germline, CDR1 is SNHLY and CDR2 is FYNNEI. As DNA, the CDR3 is TGTGCCAGCAATACACAGGGGGCAAGCAATCAGCCCCAGCATTTT. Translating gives CASNTQGASNQPQHF.

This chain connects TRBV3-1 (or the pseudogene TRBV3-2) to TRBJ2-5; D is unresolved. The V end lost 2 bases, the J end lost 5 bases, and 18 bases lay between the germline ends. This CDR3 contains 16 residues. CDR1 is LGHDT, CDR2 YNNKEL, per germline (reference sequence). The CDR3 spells CASSQSLRTAGETQYF. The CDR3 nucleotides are TGTGCCAGCAGCCAAAGTTTGCGGACGGCCGGGGAGACCCAGTACTTC.